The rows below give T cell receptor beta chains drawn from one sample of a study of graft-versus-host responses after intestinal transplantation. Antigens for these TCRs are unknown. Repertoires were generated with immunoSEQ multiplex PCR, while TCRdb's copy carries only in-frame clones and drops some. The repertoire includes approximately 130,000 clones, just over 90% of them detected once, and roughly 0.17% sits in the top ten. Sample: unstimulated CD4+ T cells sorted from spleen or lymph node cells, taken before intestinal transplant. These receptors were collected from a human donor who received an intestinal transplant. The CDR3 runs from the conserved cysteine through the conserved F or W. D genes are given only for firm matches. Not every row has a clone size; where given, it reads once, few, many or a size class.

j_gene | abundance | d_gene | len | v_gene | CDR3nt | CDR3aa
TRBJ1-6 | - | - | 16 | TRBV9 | TGTGCCAGCAGCGTCGACTACCGAGGTCTGGGTTCACCCCTCCACTTT | CASSVDYRGLGSPLHF
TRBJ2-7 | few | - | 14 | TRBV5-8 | TGTGCCAGCAGCTCCGGGACGGGCTCCTACGAGCAGTACTTC | CASSSGTGSYEQYF
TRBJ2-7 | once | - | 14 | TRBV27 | TGTGCCAGCAGCCTTACAGAGGGTAATTACGAGCAGTACTTC | CASSLTEGNYEQYF
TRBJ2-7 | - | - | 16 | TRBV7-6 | TGTGCCAGCAGCTTAGCGGTAGGACGCCTGACCTACGAGCAGTACTTC | CASSLAVGRLTYEQYF
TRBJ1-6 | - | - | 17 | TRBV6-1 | TGTGCCAGCAGTGAAGCGGACAAACAGGGCCCTAATTCACCCCTCCACTTT | CASSEADKQGPNSPLHF
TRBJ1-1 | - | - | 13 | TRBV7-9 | TGTGCCAGCAGCGACCGGGCGAACACTGAAGCTTTCTTT | CASSDRANTEAFF
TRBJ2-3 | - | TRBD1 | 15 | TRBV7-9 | TGTGCCAGCATCCCCCCAGGGGGCCGCACAGATACGCAGTATTTT | CASIPPGGRTDTQYF
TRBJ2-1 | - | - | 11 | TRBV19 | TGTGCCAGTAGTTTTTACAATGAGCAGTTCTTC | CASSFYNEQFF
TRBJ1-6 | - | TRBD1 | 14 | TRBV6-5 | TGTGCCAGCAGGGAGACAGGGGAGGAATCACCCCTCCACTTT | CASRETGEESPLHF
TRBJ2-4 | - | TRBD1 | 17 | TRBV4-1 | TGCGCCAGCAGCCAAGATGGCAGGGGGCCCACCAAAAACATTCAGTACTTC | CASSQDGRGPTKNIQYF
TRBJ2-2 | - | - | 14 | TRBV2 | TGTGCCAGCAGTGATCCAGTTCGCACCGGGGAGCTGTTTTTT | CASSDPVRTGELFF
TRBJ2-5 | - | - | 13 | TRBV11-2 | TGTGCCAGCAGCTTAGCAGGGGCAGAGACCCAGTACTTC | CASSLAGAETQYF
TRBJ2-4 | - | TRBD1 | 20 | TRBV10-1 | TGCGCCACCCCCCTCCAATCGACAGGGGAACCATACGTGACCAAAAACATTCAGTACTTC | CATPLQSTGEPYVTKNIQYF
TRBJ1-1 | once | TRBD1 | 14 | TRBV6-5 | TGTGCCAGCTATCCTTCGGGACAGGTTACTGAAGCTTTCTTT | CASYPSGQVTEAFF
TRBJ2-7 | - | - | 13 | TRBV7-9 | TGTGCCAGCAGCTATACAGGGAACTACGAGCAGTACTTC | CASSYTGNYEQYF
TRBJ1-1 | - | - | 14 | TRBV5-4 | TGTGCCAGCAGCCCCCTAAGGGCGGTCACTGAAGCTTTCTTT | CASSPLRAVTEAFF
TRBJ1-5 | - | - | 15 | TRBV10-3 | TGTGCCATCAGTGAATCTGGGCCGGGCAATCAGCCCCAGCATTTT | CAISESGPGNQPQHF
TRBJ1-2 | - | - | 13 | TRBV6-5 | TGTGCCAGCAGCCGGGACGGAAACTATGGCTACACCTTC | CASSRDGNYGYTF
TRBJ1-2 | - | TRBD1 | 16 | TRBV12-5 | TGTGCTAGTGGTTTGGATGGGACAGAAGCTAACTATGGCTACACCTTC | CASGLDGTEANYGYTF
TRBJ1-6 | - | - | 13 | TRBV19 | TGTGCCAGTAGTATAGGTAGTAATTCACCCCTCCACTTT | CASSIGSNSPLHF
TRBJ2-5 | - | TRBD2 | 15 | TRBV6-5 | TGTGCCAGCAGTTACTCGTTCGCGGGGGGCGAGACCCAGTACTTC | CASSYSFAGGETQYF
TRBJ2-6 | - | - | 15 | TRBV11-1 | TGTGCCAGCAGCTTCGACAGCTCTGGGGCCAACGTCCTGACTTTC | CASSFDSSGANVLTF
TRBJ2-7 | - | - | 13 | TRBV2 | TGTGCCAGCAGGGGGACTCTGGGCTACGAGCAGTACTTC | CASRGTLGYEQYF
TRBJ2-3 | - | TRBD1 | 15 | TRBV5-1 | TGCGCCAGCAGCGGAGCCGGACAGGTCACAGATACGCAGTATTTT | CASSGAGQVTDTQYF
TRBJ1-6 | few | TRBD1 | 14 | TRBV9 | TGTGCCAGCAGAGCCGACAGGGTCAATTCACCCCTCCACTTT | CASRADRVNSPLHF
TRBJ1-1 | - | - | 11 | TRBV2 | TGTGCCGCGAGCCGGGGCGTTGAAGCTTTCTTT | CAASRGVEAFF
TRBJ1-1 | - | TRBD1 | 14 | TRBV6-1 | TGTGCCAGCAGTGGAAGACAGGGGGCGGCTGAAGCTTTCTTT | CASSGRQGAAEAFF
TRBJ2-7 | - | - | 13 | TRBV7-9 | TGTGCCAGCAGCCGCTTGGGTTCCTACGAGCAGTACTTC | CASSRLGSYEQYF
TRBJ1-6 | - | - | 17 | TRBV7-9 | TGTGCCAGCAGCACCCTCCGGGCCGGCCGCAATAATTCACCCCTCCACTTT | CASSTLRAGRNNSPLHF
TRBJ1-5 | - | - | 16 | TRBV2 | TGTGCCAGCAGTGGTAACTCCCCTTATAGCAATCAGCCCCAGCATTTT | CASSGNSPYSNQPQHF
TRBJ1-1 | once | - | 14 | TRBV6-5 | TGTGCCAGCATCCCCTGGGAGGGGCGAACTGAAGCTTTCTTT | CASIPWEGRTEAFF
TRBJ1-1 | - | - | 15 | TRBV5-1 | TGCGCCAGCAGCTTGAACTTAGGGGTAGGAGCTGAAGCTTTCTTT | CASSLNLGVGAEAFF
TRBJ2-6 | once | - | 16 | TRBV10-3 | TGTGCCATCAGTGGAGGCAGACTCTCTGGGGCCAACGTCCTGACTTTC | CAISGGRLSGANVLTF
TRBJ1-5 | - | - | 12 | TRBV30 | TGTGCCTGGAGTTCAGGGTGGCAGCCCCAGCATTTT | CAWSSGWQPQHF
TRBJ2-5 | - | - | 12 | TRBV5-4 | TGTGCCAGCAGCGTGGACGTAAGGACCCAGTACTTC | CASSVDVRTQYF
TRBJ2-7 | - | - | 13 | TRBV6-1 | TGTGCCAGCAGTACGACAGGAGGCTACGAGCAGTACTTC | CASSTTGGYEQYF
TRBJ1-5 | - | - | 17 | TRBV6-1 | TGTGCCAGCAGTGAAGTCGACGGCCCACCCATCAATCAGCCCCAGCATTTT | CASSEVDGPPINQPQHF
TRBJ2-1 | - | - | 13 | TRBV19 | TGTGCCAGTAGTGCCAGTCGCTACAATGAGCAGTTCTTC | CASSASRYNEQFF
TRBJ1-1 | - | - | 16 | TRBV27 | TGTGCCAGTAAGTATCAAGGGAGGGGACCGAACACTGAAGCTTTCTTT | CASKYQGRGPNTEAFF
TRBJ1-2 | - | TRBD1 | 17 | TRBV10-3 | TGTGCCATCAGTGAGGGGGACAGAGCCTCCAAGGGCTATGGCTACACCTTC | CAISEGDRASKGYGYTF
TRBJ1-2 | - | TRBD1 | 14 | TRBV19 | TGTGCCAGTAGTGTTCGGACAGGGACAAGCTTCTACACCTTC | CASSVRTGTSFYTF
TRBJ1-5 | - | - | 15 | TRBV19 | TGTGCCAGTAGGACAGTACCGTATAGCAATCAGCCCCAGCATTTT | CASRTVPYSNQPQHF
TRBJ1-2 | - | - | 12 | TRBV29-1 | TGCAGCGTTATACAAAGTAACTATGGCTACACCTTC | CSVIQSNYGYTF
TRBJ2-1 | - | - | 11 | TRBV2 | TGTGCCAGCAGGACCTACAATGAGCAGTTCTTC | CASRTYNEQFF
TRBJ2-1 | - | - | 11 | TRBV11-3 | TGTGCCAGCAGATTGACCAATGAGCAGTTCTTC | CASRLTNEQFF
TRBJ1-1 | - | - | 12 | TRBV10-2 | TGCGCCAGCAGTGGGGGACGGTTTGAAGCTTTCTTT | CASSGGRFEAFF
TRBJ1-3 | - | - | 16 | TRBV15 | TGTGCCACCAGCAGGGATACGGGAGCTTCTGGAAACACCATATATTTT | CATSRDTGASGNTIYF
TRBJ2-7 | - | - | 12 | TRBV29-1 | TGCAGCGTTGCCCACAGTACCTACGAGCAGTACTTC | CSVAHSTYEQYF
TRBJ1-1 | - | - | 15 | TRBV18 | TGTGCCAGCTCACCAAGGGGGGAATCGAACACTGAAGCTTTCTTT | CASSPRGESNTEAFF
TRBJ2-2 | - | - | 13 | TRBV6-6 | TGTGCCAGCAGTACAGGGTACACCGGGGAGCTGTTTTTT | CASSTGYTGELFF